This T cell receptor beta chain was captured by sequencing in a study of shared clonotypes between healthy human individuals (dated by TCRdb to about 2020). As for the study more broadly: The cohort comprised two women and a few men aged 18 to 49 years. Per donor, three plates each were used for CD4 naive and CD4 memory, two for CD8 naive, and one for CD8 memory. To estimate repertoire size and how much clonotype sharing occurs between individuals, the study deeply sequenced the blood TCR repertoires of roughly 5 healthy adults. To increase sequencing depth and limit assay-specific biases, TCR repertoire library preparation and sequencing were carried out by different laboratories using diverse techniques. Each donor's leukapheresis produced roughly between about 0.9 and 9.5 billion PBMCs.

Broad study findings and their caveats: Pairwise subsampling led to the expectation that sequencing depth would affect the degree of clonotype sharing among donors. Rarefaction of sorted-subset datasets indicated incomplete sequencing despite the large sequencing depth. Estimated clonotype richness was generally larger for naive than for memory subsets. Because the study included only a small number of donors, the genetic and exposure-history diversity represented was limited. Sampling was restricted to blood, and TCR repertoires in tissues likely differ from the TCR repertoires found in blood. About 4.5% of naive CD4, 3.5% of naive CD8, about 2.4% of memory CD4, and about 0.4% of memory CD8 clonotypes were shared across a few donors. Compared with non-shared clonotypes, the clonotypes found in all four sorted-subset donors had higher generation probabilities.

CDR1 and CDR2 were assigned from the germline V gene (reference sequence) as LNHDA and SQIVND. The CDR3 has 13 amino acids, counting the end cysteine and phenylalanine. The CDR3 DNA has 39 bases and is translated from base 1. V was cut back by 1 base and J by 2 bases, leaving a gap of 5 bases between them. The donors were healthy, HIV-negative adults who had no recently reported acute infections or vaccinations. All donors were Caucasian adults living in Nashville, Tennessee, USA. CD4+ T cells were enriched by magnetic negative selection; naive cells were then positively selected on CD45RA, and the negative fraction formed the memory subset. Blood was collected by leukapheresis, and PBMCs were isolated by Ficoll-Histopaque density gradient centrifugation and then cryopreserved in liquid nitrogen vapor phase. Analytical flow cytometry was used to check the purity and quantity of every magnetically sorted T cell population. From each sorted fraction, genomic DNA was isolated and quantified by UV absorbance on a Nanodrop 2000c.

Using the deep immunoSEQ assay, multiplex PCR amplified TCR CDR3 regions from genomic DNA. For each cell subset, the extracted genomic DNA was distributed evenly across all wells of several immunoSEQ 96-well plates, and each plate served as one replicate. For sorted subsets, 150 to 250 ng of genomic DNA, equivalent to some 30,000 T cell genomes, went into each replicate PCR. The purified libraries were quantified using a Qubit 3.0 fluorometer, sized with a Bioanalyzer 2100, and then quantified again using the KAPA Library Quantification kit. A separate single-read 150-cycle Illumina NextSeq 550 flow cell was used to sequence each immunoSEQ 96-well plate. Concerning the study's data processing: Because the immunoSEQ output included only junctional sequences and no quality scores, the filtering could not be the same as the filtering used for full-length reads. To assign V/J genes and CDR3, sequences were annotated against IMGT germline references using PyIR, a Python wrapper for IgBLAST v1.9. Reads were filtered out if the reads had weak V/J assignments (E-value above 1e-6), no CDR3, stop codons, out-of-frame junctions, or ambiguous translated residues. A V3J clonotype was defined by an identical inferred V gene, J gene, and CDR3 amino acid sequence. To compute the percentage overlap between repertoires, the number of shared unique clonotypes was divided by the size of the smaller repertoire. Richness of each repertoire was evaluated using RTK rarefaction, the Chao1 estimator, and Recon v2.1 estimates of unobserved clonotypes. OLGA was used to compute generation probabilities for all TCRbeta clonotypes that the gDNA method yielded from a handful of donors. TCRdb carries this immuneACCESS record with in-frame sequences only. Its versions omit some clonotypes, under half of them owing to an unresolved V gene in the studies checked, with the rest unexplained. Clone size and the V and J calls come from that table; the DNA yielded D and trimming. Across this sample there are roughly 500,000 clones, with around 95% seen only once. 0.055% to 0.075% of the sample comes from the top ten.

This clone came up once. Its antigen remains undetermined. Nothing much larger sits one base from this clone, and base qualities are not available. The chain employs TRBV19 and TRBJ2-5; the D gene assignment is ambiguous. This sequence originates from a woman between 25 and 40 years old in good health. The sequencing input was naive CD4+ T cells sorted from blood. The sample's cell subset or site label, decoded: CD45RA+ positively selected. The CDR3 region: CASSIVDQETQYF. Read as DNA, the sequence is TGTGCCAGTAGTATAGTGGATCAAGAGACCCAGTACTTC.